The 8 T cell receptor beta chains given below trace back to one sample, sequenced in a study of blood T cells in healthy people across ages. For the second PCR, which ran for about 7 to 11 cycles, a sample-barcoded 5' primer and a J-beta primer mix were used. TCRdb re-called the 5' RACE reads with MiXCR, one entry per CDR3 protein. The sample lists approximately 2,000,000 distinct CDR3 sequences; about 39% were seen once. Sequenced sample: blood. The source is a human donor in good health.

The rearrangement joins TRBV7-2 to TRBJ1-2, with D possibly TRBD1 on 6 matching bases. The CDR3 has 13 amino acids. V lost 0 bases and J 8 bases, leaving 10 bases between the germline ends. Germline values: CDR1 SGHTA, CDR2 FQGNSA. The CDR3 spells CASSLAGGAGYTF. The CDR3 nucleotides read TGTGCCAGCAGCTTAGCGGGGGGCGCGGGCTACACCTTC.

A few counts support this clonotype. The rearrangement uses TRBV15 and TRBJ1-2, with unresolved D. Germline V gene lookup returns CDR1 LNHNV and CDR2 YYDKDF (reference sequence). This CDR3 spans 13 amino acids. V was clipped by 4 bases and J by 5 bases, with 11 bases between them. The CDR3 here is CATSTNPGYGYTF. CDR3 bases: TGTGCCACCAGCACCAACCCGGGATATGGCTACACCTTC.

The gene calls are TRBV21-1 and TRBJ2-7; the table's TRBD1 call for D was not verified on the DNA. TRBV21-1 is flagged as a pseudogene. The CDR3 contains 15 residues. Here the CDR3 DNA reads TGTGCCAGCAGCAAAGCGCAGCAGGGTGAGCACGAGCAGTACTTC. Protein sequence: CASSKAQQGEHEQYF.

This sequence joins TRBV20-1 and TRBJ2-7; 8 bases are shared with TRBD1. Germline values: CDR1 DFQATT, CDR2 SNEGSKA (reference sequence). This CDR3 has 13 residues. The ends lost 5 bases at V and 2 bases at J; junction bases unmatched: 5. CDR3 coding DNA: TGCAGTGCTTCGGACAGGGTCGCCTACGAGCAGTACTTC. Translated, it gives CSASDRVAYEQYF.

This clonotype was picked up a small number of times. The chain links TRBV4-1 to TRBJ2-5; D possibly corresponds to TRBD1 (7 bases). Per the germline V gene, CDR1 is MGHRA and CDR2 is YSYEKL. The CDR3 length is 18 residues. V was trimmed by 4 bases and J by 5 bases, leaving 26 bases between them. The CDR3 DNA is TGCGCCAGCAGCCCTACCGGGTCGGGCAGGGGGACTTTGGAGACCCAGTACTTC. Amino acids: CASSPTGSGRGTLETQYF.

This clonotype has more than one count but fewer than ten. CDR3 residues: CSVASWRRGGGETQYF. CDR3 sequence (DNA): TGCAGCGTTGCCTCGTGGCGGCGGGGGGGAGGAGAGACCCAGTACTTC. V is TRBV29-1 and J is TRBJ2-5; 9 nucleotides line up with TRBD2. The CDR3 consists of 16 residues. V shed 4 bases and J 4 bases; nucleotides not matched to a gene: 13. Germline V gene sequence: CDR1 SQVTM, CDR2 ANQGSEA.

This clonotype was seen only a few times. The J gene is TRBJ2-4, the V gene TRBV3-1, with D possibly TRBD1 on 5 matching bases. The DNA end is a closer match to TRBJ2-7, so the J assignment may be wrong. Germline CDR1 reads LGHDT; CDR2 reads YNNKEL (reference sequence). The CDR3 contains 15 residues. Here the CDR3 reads CASSQGWTTSYEQYF. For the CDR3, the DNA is TGTGCCAGCAGCCAAGGTTGGACAACCTCCTACGAGCAGTACTTC.

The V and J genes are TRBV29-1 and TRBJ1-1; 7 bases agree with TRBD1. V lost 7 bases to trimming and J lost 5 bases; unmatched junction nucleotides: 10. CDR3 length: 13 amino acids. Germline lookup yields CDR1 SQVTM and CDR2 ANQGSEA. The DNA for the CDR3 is TGCAGCGGCCGACAGGGCGGGAGGACTGAAGCTTTCTTT. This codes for CSGRQGGRTEAFF.